This T cell receptor beta chain was sequenced during a study of vaccination and CD4 T cells after COVID-19. About the research overall: Sampling after COVID took place at a median of about 91 days (range 35 to 161) following diagnosis.

The CDR3 has 13 residues. Germline lookup yields CDR1 DFQATT and CDR2 SNEGSKA (reference sequence). After removal of 6 bases from V and 4 bases from J, the junction contained 4 bases not matched to a gene. Documented treatment: approximately 11-day PBMC culture with coronavirus spike peptide pools or control peptides (ViraFEST assay). Negative selection separated CD4+ T cells from approximately ten-day cultures. Comment on this clonotype: Its specificity is unknown.

At the Johns Hopkins FTIC core, DNA taken from cultured CD4+ T cells was sequenced by way of the Oncomine TCR Beta short-read assay. Via MiXCR, TCRdb re-called the PCR reads, giving one row per CDR3 protein. Among approximately 10,000 distinct CDR3 sequences listed, 55% to 70% were seen once. V is TRBV20-1 and J is TRBJ2-2, with TRBD1 matching over 8 bases. This specimen was cultured CD4+ T cells from blood, taken after SARS-CoV-2 vaccination. The sequence was obtained from a human donor with COVID-19. CDR3: CSARQGSTGELFF. The CDR3 bases are TGCAGTGCCCGACAGGGGAGCACCGGGGAGCTGTTTTTT.